This T cell receptor (beta chain) was documented in a study of hypomethylating agent response in myelodysplastic syndrome. The wider study: Either azacitidine (most of the 11) or decitabine (3 of 11) was given.

About this clone: The antigen remains unidentified.

Findings and caveats of the study: Lack of age-matching between healthy donors and MDS patients could bias comparison.

V was pared by 2 bases and J by 2 bases, with 11 bases between. The CDR3 is 15 amino acids. CDR1 is MNHNS and CDR2 is SASEGT in the germline V gene. Authors' data handling: Of approximately 180,000 unique clonotypes, roughly 1.5% were previously reported viral-epitope-specific in VDJdb. The repertoire was sequenced with immunoSEQ multiplex PCR; TCRdb's copy has only in-frame clones and lacks some. Clone size and V and J calls were adopted from that table, with D and trimming inferred from the DNA. The sample lists 3,000 to 3,500 clones, around 80% occurring once. The J gene is TRBJ2-3, the V gene TRBV6-1, with D hard to call. The clonotype comes from a human donor with myelodysplastic syndrome. The sequencing used bone marrow, collected before or after starting hypomethylating agent treatment for myelodysplastic syndrome (not recorded which). CDR3 DNA: TGTGCCAGCAGTGAACAGAGCGCATTCACAGATACGCAGTATTTT. This codes for CASSEQSAFTDTQYF.